Following are 32 T cell receptor beta chains from one sample sequenced in a study of breast tumors, draining lymph nodes, adjacent tissues. Axillary draining lymph nodes of breast cancer patients supplied the node samples. In TCRdb, the multiplex PCR reads were re-called with MiXCR into one record per CDR3 protein. The data contain 180,000 or so distinct CDR3 sequences, around a third of them singletons. The sequenced sample was axillary lymph node tissue. Source of these receptors: a female donor with breast cancer. Some clones in this sample may be carry-over from other donors' samples.

This clonotype was observed many times. The chain uses TRBV15 and TRBJ2-3; 10 positions agree with TRBD1. Germline V lookup: CDR1 LNHNV, CDR2 YYDKDF (reference sequence). Unmatched junction bases numbered 13, after V lost 0 bases and J lost 4 bases. The CDR3 is 19 residues long. The CDR3 sequence: CATSRDKKGQGRRADTQYF. In DNA form, the CDR3 reads TGTGCCACCAGCAGAGATAAGAAGGGACAGGGGCGCCGAGCAGATACGCAGTATTTT.

At least ten counts were recorded for this clonotype. V gene TRBV2 combines with J gene TRBJ2-3, with D tentatively TRBD2 (7 bases). The CDR3 loop spans 16 amino acids. V lost 4 bases, J lost 1 base, and 15 bases lay in between. From germline, CDR1 is SNHLY and CDR2 FYNNEI. The CDR3 DNA sequence: TGTGCCAGCAGTGGCCTGGCGGGGGCGCGCACAGATACGCAGTATTTT. Translated: CASSGLAGARTDTQYF.

CDR3: CSEWGNRLNTEAFF. CDR3 coding DNA: TGCAGTGAATGGGGGAACAGGCTGAACACTGAAGCTTTCTTT. J is TRBJ1-1 and V is TRBV20-1, with a tentative D call TRBD1 (5 bases). CDR3 length equals 14 residues. V gave up 7 bases and J gave up 0 bases, with 15 bases separating them. Germline V gene sequence: CDR1 DFQATT, CDR2 SNEGSKA (reference sequence).

This clonotype occurred a few times. Here the CDR3 DNA reads TGTGCCAGCAGCTTGGCTGGATCGGGGGAGCTGTTTTTT. Translation: CASSLAGSGELFF. J is TRBJ2-2 and V is TRBV7-3; D gene uncertain. Per the germline V gene, CDR1 is SGHTA and CDR2 is FQGTGA. The V end was cut by 3 bases, the J end by 8 bases, with 10 bases between. This CDR3 spans 13 amino acids.

At least ten counts were recorded for this clonotype. The rearrangement links TRBV20-1 to TRBJ2-1; 8 nucleotides match TRBD2. The V and J ends lost 5 bases and 5 bases, in that order; junction bases with no gene match: 8. CDR3 length equals 14 residues. CDR1 DFQATT and CDR2 SNEGSKA come from the germline V gene (reference sequence). CDR3 sequence reads: CSAPQAGADNEQFF. CDR3 nucleotide sequence: TGCAGTGCTCCGCAAGCGGGAGCAGACAATGAGCAGTTCTTC.

This clonotype appeared many times. A much larger clone is a single base away; this may be a read error. This CDR3 is missing its conserved last phenylalanine or tryptophan, likely due to a read error. This sequence joins TRBV7-2 and TRBJ2-5; no clear D gene. The CDR3 has 14 amino acids. Trimming removed 3 bases at V and 1 base at J, with 9 bases between. Germline V gives CDR1 SGHTA, CDR2 FQGNSA. The CDR3 sequence is CASSFLPPQETQYL. The CDR3 coding sequence is TGTGCCAGCAGCTTCCTCCCCCCCCAAGAGACCCAGTACCTC.

This clonotype was counted many times. V gene TRBV7-8 combines with J gene TRBJ1-2, with a weak D call TRBD1 (5 bases). Germline V lookup: CDR1 SGHVS, CDR2 FQNEAQ. CDR3 length: 14 amino acids. V was pared by 5 bases and J by 4 bases, with 14 bases between. The CDR3, as DNA: TGTGCCAGCAGCCTCGGGGGGACTTCCTATGGCTACACCTTC. Its protein is CASSLGGTSYGYTF.

Notes on this clonotype: This likely comes from a read error, as the CDR3 has no conserved phenylalanine or tryptophan at its end. Because the CDR3's place on the DNA is in doubt, the DNA is left out and the CDR3 is given as listed by TCRdb. This chain joins TRBV3-1 and TRBJ1-3. The CDR3 has 10 residues if both end residues are counted. Germline CDR1 reads LGHDT; CDR2 reads YNNKEL (reference sequence). The chain's CDR3 is CASSQRALNT.

V usage is TRBV20-1 and J usage is TRBJ1-1; D is undetermined. The length of the CDR3 is 12 residues. Germline CDR1 DFQATT, CDR2 SNEGSKA (reference sequence). V lost 6 bases to trimming and J lost 2 bases, with 10 bases between them. The CDR3 sequence is CSARPANTEAFF. The CDR3, as DNA: TGCAGTGCCCGACCAGCCAACACTGAAGCTTTCTTT.

This clonotype was found many times. The chain recombines TRBV29-1 with TRBJ2-7, with 16 bases matching TRBD2. The CDR3 is 15 residues long. Per germline, CDR1 SQVTM and CDR2 ANQGSEA. V gave up 6 bases and J gave up 4 bases; unmatched junction bases: 6. The DNA for the CDR3 is TGCAGCGTAGAGGGACTAGCGGGAGGGGATTACGAGCAGTACTTC. This gives the protein CSVEGLAGGDYEQYF.

This clonotype was seen repeatedly, ten times or more. This sequence joins TRBV7-9 and TRBJ2-5; the D gene could be TRBD1 or TRBD2 (6 bases each). The germline V gene encodes CDR1 SEHNR and CDR2 FQNEAQ (reference sequence). CDR3 length: 14 residues. V was trimmed by 0 bases and J by 7 bases, leaving 12 bases between them. In DNA form, the CDR3 reads TGTGCCAGCAGCTTAGCGGCCGGGGGCGGGACCCAGTACTTC. Protein product: CASSLAAGGGTQYF.

This clonotype was seen more than once but under ten times. This rearrangement joins TRBV5-4 to TRBJ2-4, with no clear D. CDR1 and CDR2 from the germline V gene are SGHNT and YYREEE (reference sequence). The CDR3 has 13 residues. V was cut by 0 bases and J by 9 bases, with 10 bases left in between. The CDR3 spells CASSLEGSGIQYF. The CDR3 DNA reads as TGTGCCAGCAGCTTGGAAGGGTCGGGCATTCAGTACTTC.

A word on this clonotype: The junction does not match germline at one end; this may be a read error. The V call is TRBV10-1, the J call TRBJ1-1; no definite D call. Germline CDR1 is WNHNN and CDR2 is SYGVQD (reference sequence). This CDR3 spans 16 amino acids. CDR3 protein: CVSSEPFGQVNTEAFF. CDR3 sequence (DNA): TGCGTCAGCAGTGAGCCTTTCGGGCAGGTGAACACTGAAGCTTTCTTT.

A word on this clonotype: A much larger clonotype is one base distant, so this may be a read error. Since no conserved phenylalanine or tryptophan closes the CDR3, a read error is the likely cause. V gene TRBV5-1 combines with J gene TRBJ2-1; D might be TRBD2 (5 bases). Trimming shortened V by 4 bases and J by 7 bases, and 15 bases separated the two germline ends. Germline CDR1 reads SGHRS; CDR2 reads YFSETQ. This CDR3 is 14 amino acids long. The CDR3 sequence: CASSGRESGNEQFL. In DNA, the CDR3 is TGCGCCAGCAGCGGGAGAGAGAGTGGTAATGAGCAGTTCCTC.

For this clonotype: One end of the junction is discordant with germline, which a read error may explain. V is TRBV4-3 and J is TRBJ2-5; either TRBD1 or TRBD2 may fit D (5 bases each). The CDR3 covers 19 residues. Germline CDR1 is LGHNA and CDR2 is YSLEER. This CDR3 reads CASGQVGLGCGGLQETQYF. In DNA form, the CDR3 reads TGCGCCAGCGGCCAAGTGGGGCTGGGTTGCGGCGGGCTTCAAGAGACCCAGTACTTC.

Notes on this clonotype: Germline and junction disagree at one end, which may indicate a read error. The chain has TRBV7-9 and TRBJ2-7, with D perhaps assigned TRBD1 or TRBD2 (6 bases each). The CDR3 runs to 18 residues. In germline, CDR1 is SEHNR, CDR2 FQNEAQ (reference sequence). The CDR3 region is CASSFSGPVVGGLYEQCF. The CDR3, as DNA: TGTGCCAGCAGCTTTAGCGGTCCCGTGGTAGGGGGTCTCTACGAGCAGTGCTTC.

In this sample, this clonotype turned up many times. This sequence joins TRBV4-1 and TRBJ2-1; 8 bases map to TRBD2. Germline V gene lookup returns CDR1 MGHRA and CDR2 YSYEKL. V dropped 0 bases and J dropped 4; count of bases not matched to a gene: 5. CDR3 length equals 16 residues. For the CDR3, the DNA is TGCGCCAGCAGCCAAGAATGGCGGGGGGCGTACAATGAGCAGTTCTTC. This gives the protein CASSQEWRGAYNEQFF.

In its sample, this clonotype was seen many times. V gene TRBV6-5 combines with J gene TRBJ2-1; the match to TRBD2 covers 16 bases. V lost 5 bases and J lost 8; bases outside the gene matches: 3. Per germline, CDR1 MNHEY and CDR2 SVGAGI. This CDR3 comprises 15 residues. DNA for the CDR3: TGTGCCAGCAGTATTGGGACTAGCGGGGGGGATGAGCAGTTCTTC. Its protein is CASSIGTSGGDEQFF.

The chain has TRBV5-6 and TRBJ2-7, with D uncertain. The CDR3 totals 9 residues. Trimming stripped 10 bases from V and 7 bases from J, with 9 bases between. CDR1 and CDR2 (germline): SGHDT, YYEEEE. The chain's CDR3 is CAPLGEQYF. CDR3 in DNA: TGTGCCCCCCTGGGTGAGCAGTACTTC.

Ten or more counts support this clonotype. The V call is TRBV5-5, the J call TRBJ2-7, with TRBD1 matching over 9 bases. The J segment lost 1 base and the V segment lost 0 bases, leaving 2 bases of the junction unmatched. Germline values: CDR1 SGHKS, CDR2 YYEKEE (reference sequence). The length of the CDR3 is 15 residues. The chain's CDR3 is CASSLGQGGSYEQYF. The CDR3 bases are TGTGCCAGCAGCTTGGGACAGGGGGGTTCCTACGAGCAGTACTTC. Full variable domain (outside the CDR3, taken from reference TRBV5-5 and TRBJ2-7): DAGVTQSPTHLIKTRGQQVTLRCSPISGHKSVSWYQQVLGQGPQFIFQYYEKEERGRGNFPDRFSARQFPNYSSELNVNALLLGDSALYLCASSLGQGGSYEQYFGPGTRLTVT.

Comment on this clonotype: A much larger clone differs by one base, so this may be a read error. The chain carries TRBV3-1 and TRBJ1-5; the D gene is possibly TRBD1 (5 bases). The CDR3 length is 14 residues. Trimming pared 4 bases from V and 9 bases from J, leaving 16 bases between. Germline-derived CDR1 and CDR2 are LGHDT and YNNKEL (reference sequence). The CDR3 DNA is TGTGCCAGCAGCCTAGCACTGGGGGATTGGCCCCAGCATTTT. Encoded protein: CASSLALGDWPQHF.

This clonotype has a handful of counts. The rearrangement links TRBV6-1 to TRBJ1-1; possibly TRBD1 for D (6 bases). The CDR3 runs to 15 residues. Between the trimmed V and J ends, which lost 5 bases and 0 bases, there was a span of 13 bases. The germline V gene encodes CDR1 MNHNS and CDR2 SASEGT. The CDR3 sequence: CASSTSGTLNTEAFF. CDR3 coding DNA: TGTGCCAGCAGTACTTCCGGGACACTGAACACTGAAGCTTTCTTT.

About this clonotype: Given a much more abundant clone one base away, this may be a read error. V gene TRBV7-9 combines with J gene TRBJ2-7, with D tentatively TRBD2 (6 bases). Per the germline V gene, CDR1 is SEHNR and CDR2 is FQNEAQ (reference sequence). This CDR3 is built from 14 residues. The DNA for the CDR3 is TGTGCCAGCAGATCGGGAGTTTCAAGCTACGAGCGGTACTTC. It encodes CASRSGVSSYERYF. The full variable domain, completed using reference TRBV7-9 and TRBJ2-7, is DTGVSQNPRHKITKRGQNVTFRCDPISEHNRLYWYRQTLGQGPEFLTYFQNEAQLEKSRLLSDRFSAERPKGSFSTLEIQRTEQGDSAMYLCASRSGVSSYERYFGPGTRLTVT.

Points on this clonotype: A read error is possible here, since a much larger clone lies one base away. CDR3 protein: CSPRRGTSGAAQYF. CDR3 bases: TGCAGTCCCCGGAGGGGGACTAGCGGGGCGGCGCAGTATTTT. This sequence joins TRBV20-1 and TRBJ2-3, with 13 bases identical to TRBD2. CDR1 DFQATT and CDR2 SNEGSKA come from the germline V gene (reference sequence). The CDR3 length is 14 residues. V shed 8 bases and J 10 bases; nucleotides not matched to a gene: 12.

At least ten counts were recorded for this clonotype. The CDR3 spells CASSLDRGTYNEQFF. Here the CDR3 DNA reads TGTGCCAGCAGCTTGGACAGGGGGACGTACAATGAGCAGTTCTTC. V is TRBV7-3 and J is TRBJ2-1; TRBD1 aligns across 10 bases. This CDR3 region has 15 residues. Trimming cost V 3 bases and J 4 bases; bases outside gene matches: 3. The V gene's germline CDR1 is SGHTA and CDR2 FQGTGA.

The chain recombines TRBV7-9 with TRBJ2-7; TRBD2 agrees at 8 bases. V dropped 3 bases and J dropped 2; count of bases not matched to a gene: 3. The CDR3 is 14 amino acids. Germline assignment: CDR1 SEHNR and CDR2 FQNEAQ (reference sequence). The CDR3 DNA reads as TGTGCCAGCAGCTTCCCGGGACTAGCCTACGAGCAGTACTTC. Translation: CASSFPGLAYEQYF. Combining the CDR3 with reference TRBV7-9 and TRBJ2-7 gives the whole variable domain DTGVSQNPRHKITKRGQNVTFRCDPISEHNRLYWYRQTLGQGPEFLTYFQNEAQLEKSRLLSDRFSAERPKGSFSTLEIQRTEQGDSAMYLCASSFPGLAYEQYFGPGTRLTVT.

This clonotype was seen many times. The gene calls are TRBV3-1 and TRBJ2-1; D might be TRBD1 or TRBD2, each matching 6 bases. The CDR3 runs to 11 residues. Germline V gene lookup returns CDR1 LGHDT and CDR2 YNNKEL (reference sequence). With 7 bases removed from V and 13 bases from J, the gap between germline ends came to 14 bases. The CDR3 loop reads CASTSRGHQFF. The CDR3 DNA reads TGTGCCAGCACCTCCCGGGGGCATCAGTTCTTC.

Points on this clonotype: Possible read error: a much larger clone is one base away. The V and J genes are TRBV6-2 or TRBV6-3 and TRBJ1-3, with 7 nucleotides matching TRBD1. The CDR3 loop spans 13 amino acids. Per the germline V gene, CDR1 is MNHEY and CDR2 is SVGEGT. J was trimmed by 3 bases and V by 10 bases; bases with no gene match: 6. The CDR3 nucleotides read TGTGCCAACAATCAGGGGGATGGAAACACCATATATTTT. Amino acids: CANNQGDGNTIYF.

This clonotype has ten or more counts. The rearrangement links TRBV5-6 to TRBJ2-1, with D possibly TRBD2 on 6 matching bases. Germline-derived CDR1 and CDR2 are SGHDT and YYEEEE. Between the trimmed V and J ends, which lost 4 bases and 4 bases, there was a span of 18 bases. The CDR3 loop spans 16 amino acids. Here the CDR3 reads CASSRGWRRDYNEQFF. The DNA of the CDR3 is TGTGCCAGCAGCCGAGGGTGGCGGCGGGATTACAATGAGCAGTTCTTC.

This clonotype was counted ten times or more. The chain employs TRBV6-4 and TRBJ2-2; D is perhaps TRBD2 (5 bases). The length of the CDR3 is 13 residues. V shed 4 bases and J shed 6 bases, with 9 bases lying between them. The germline CDR1 and CDR2 sequences are MRHNA and SNTAGT. CDR3 residues: CASSATSPGELFF. The CDR3, as DNA: TGTGCCAGCAGTGCTACTAGTCCCGGGGAGCTGTTTTTT.

This clonotype has a count of ten or more. V is TRBV20-1 and J is TRBJ2-3; 11 bases are shared with TRBD2. Germline V gives CDR1 DFQATT, CDR2 SNEGSKA (reference sequence). V lost 6 bases, J lost 6 bases, and 8 bases stayed unmatched. The CDR3 length is 14 residues. The CDR3 loop reads CSAHTSGRSDTQYF. In DNA, the CDR3 is TGCAGTGCCCATACTAGCGGGAGAAGCGATACGCAGTATTTT.

Comment on this clonotype: A much larger clone differs by one base, so this may be a read error. V usage is TRBV19 and J usage is TRBJ2-5; D call uncertain. This CDR3 has 15 amino acids. Looked up from germline, CDR1 is LNHDA and CDR2 is SQIVND (reference sequence). CDR3: CASSPPASSQETQCF. DNA for the CDR3: TGTGCCAGCTCACCACCGGCTAGTAGCCAAGAGACCCAGTGCTTC.